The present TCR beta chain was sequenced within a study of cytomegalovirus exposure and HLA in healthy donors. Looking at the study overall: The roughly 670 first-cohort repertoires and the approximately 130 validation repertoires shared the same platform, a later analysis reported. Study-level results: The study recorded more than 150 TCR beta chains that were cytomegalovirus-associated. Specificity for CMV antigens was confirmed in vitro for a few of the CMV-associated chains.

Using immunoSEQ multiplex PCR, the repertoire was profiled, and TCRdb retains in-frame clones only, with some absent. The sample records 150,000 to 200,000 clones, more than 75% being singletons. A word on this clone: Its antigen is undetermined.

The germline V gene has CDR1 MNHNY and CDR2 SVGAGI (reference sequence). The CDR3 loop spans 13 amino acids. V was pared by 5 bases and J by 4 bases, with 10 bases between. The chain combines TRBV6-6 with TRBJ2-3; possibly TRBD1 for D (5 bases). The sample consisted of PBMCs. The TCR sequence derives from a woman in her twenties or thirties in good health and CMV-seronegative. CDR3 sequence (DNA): TGTGCCAGCAGTCCCAGGGTCTCAGATACGCAGTATTTT. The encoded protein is CASSPRVSDTQYF.